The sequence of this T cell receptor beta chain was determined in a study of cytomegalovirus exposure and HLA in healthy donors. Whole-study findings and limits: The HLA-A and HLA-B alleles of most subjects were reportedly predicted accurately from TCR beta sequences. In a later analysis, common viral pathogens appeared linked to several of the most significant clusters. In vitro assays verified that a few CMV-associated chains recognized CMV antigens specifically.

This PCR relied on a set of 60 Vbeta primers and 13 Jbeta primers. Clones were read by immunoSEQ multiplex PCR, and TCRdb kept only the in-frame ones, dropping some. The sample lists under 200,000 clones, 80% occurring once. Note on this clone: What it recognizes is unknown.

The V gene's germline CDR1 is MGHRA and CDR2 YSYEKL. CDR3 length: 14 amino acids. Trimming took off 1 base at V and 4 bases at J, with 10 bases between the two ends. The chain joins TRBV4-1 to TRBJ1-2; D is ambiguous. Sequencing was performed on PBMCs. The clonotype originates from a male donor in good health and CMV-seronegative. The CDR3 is CASSQVEGSYGYTF. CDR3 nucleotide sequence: TGCGCCAGCAGCCAAGTGGAGGGAAGCTATGGCTACACCTTC.